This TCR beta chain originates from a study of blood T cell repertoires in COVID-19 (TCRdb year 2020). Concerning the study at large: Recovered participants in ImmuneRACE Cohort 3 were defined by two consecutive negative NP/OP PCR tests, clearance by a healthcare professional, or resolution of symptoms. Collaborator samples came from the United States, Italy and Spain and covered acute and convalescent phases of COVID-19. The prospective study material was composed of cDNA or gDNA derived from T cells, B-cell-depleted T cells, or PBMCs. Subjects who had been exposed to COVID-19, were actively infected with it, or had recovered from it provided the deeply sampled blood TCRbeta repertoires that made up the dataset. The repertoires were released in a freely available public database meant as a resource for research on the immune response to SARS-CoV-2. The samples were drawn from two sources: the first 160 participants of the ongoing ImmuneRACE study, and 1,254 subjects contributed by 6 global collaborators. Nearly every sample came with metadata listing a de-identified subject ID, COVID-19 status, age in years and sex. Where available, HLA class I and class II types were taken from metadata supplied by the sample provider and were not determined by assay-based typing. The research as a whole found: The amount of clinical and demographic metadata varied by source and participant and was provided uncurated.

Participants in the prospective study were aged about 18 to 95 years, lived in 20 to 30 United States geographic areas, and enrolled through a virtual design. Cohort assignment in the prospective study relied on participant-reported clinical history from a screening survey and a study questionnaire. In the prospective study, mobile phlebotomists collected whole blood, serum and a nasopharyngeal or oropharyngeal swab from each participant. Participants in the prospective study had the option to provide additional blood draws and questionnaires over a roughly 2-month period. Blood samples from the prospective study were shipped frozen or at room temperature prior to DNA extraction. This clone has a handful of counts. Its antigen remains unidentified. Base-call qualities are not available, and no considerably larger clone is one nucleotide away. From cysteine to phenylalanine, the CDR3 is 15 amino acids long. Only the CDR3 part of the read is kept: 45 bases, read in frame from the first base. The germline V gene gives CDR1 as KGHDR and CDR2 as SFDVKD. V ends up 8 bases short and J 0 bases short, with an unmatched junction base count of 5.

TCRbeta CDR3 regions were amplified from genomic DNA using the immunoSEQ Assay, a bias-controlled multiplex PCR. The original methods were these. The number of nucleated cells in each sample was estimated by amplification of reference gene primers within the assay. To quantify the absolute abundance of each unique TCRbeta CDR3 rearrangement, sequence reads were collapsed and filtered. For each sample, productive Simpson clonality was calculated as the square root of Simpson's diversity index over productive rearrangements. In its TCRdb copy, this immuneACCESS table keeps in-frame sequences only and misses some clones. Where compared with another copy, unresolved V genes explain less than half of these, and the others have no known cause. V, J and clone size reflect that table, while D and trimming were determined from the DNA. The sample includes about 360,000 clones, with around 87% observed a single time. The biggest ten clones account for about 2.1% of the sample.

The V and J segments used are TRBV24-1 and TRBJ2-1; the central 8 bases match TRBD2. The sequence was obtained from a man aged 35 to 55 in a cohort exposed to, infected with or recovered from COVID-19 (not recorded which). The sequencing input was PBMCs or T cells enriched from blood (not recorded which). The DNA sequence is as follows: TGTGCCACCATTAGCGGGGTGAGCTCCTACAATGAGCAGTTCTTC. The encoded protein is CATISGVSSYNEQFF.